These 26 T cell receptor beta chains originate from one sample sequenced in a study of lymphopenia after photon versus proton radiotherapy. Sequencing used immunoSEQ multiplex PCR; TCRdb keeps in-frame clones, though not all of them. The sample yields tens of thousands of clones, about 80% seen once. Sample: peripheral blood, taken from a patient treated with proton-based radiotherapy. The receptor source for this set is a woman aged 70-85 years with pancreatic cancer.

CDR3 sequence (DNA): TGTGCCAGCAGTGAATCCACTAGCGGGAGGGCCCAGCAGTACTTC. This sequence encodes CASSESTSGRAQQYF. The chain uses TRBV6-1 and TRBJ2-7, with 13 bases lining up with TRBD2. The CDR3 sequence is 15 residues long. J lost 8 bases, V lost 2 bases, and 6 bases had no gene match. Looked up from germline, CDR1 is MNHNS and CDR2 is SASEGT.

This clone occurred a few times. The genes are TRBV28 and TRBJ1-5, with D possibly matching TRBD1 (6 bases). V was pared by 6 bases and J by 5 bases, with 17 bases between. This CDR3 has 15 residues. In germline, CDR1 is MDHEN, CDR2 SYDVKM. CDR3 coding DNA: TGTGCCAGCAGCCTCCTAGGGGGTACTTATCAGCCCCAGCATTTT. This translates into CASSLLGGTYQPQHF.

This clone was seen more than once but under ten times. This rearrangement joins TRBV14 to TRBJ2-1; 8 positions match TRBD1. V shed 1 base and J 3 bases; nucleotides not matched to a gene: 8. The V gene's germline CDR1 is SGHDN and CDR2 FVKESK. The CDR3 loop spans 17 amino acids. DNA for the CDR3: TGTGCCAGCAGCCAAGCCTCGGACAGGGTTGTCTACAATGAGCAGTTCTTC. Translating it yields CASSQASDRVVYNEQFF.

This chain joins TRBV10-2 and TRBJ1-1; tentative D call: TRBD1 (6 bases). CDR1 is WSHSY, CDR2 SAAADI, per germline. Trimming cost V 8 bases and J 1 base, with 11 bases left between them. This CDR3 spans 13 amino acids. CDR3: CASRGRQNTEAFF. The CDR3 DNA follows: TGCGCCAGCCGGGGGCGACAGAACACTGAAGCTTTCTTT.

V is TRBV19 and J is TRBJ2-2, with 9 bases that match TRBD1. V shed 6 bases, J shed 7 bases, and the junction held 18 bases outside the gene matches. CDR1 is LNHDA, CDR2 SQIVND, per germline (reference sequence). CDR3 length equals 18 residues. As DNA, the CDR3 is TGTGCCAGTAGCAACCGCCTGGGACAGGGACAGGGAGTCGGGGAGCTGTTTTTT. The encoded protein is CASSNRLGQGQGVGELFF.

The rearrangement links TRBV7-9 to TRBJ2-5; unclear D gene. The CDR3 sequence is 12 residues long. The V and J ends lost 7 bases and 4 bases respectively, with 10 bases between them. Germline V lookup: CDR1 SEHNR, CDR2 FQNEAQ (reference sequence). The CDR3 here is CASNFPGETQYF. The CDR3 bases are TGTGCCAGCAATTTCCCCGGAGAGACCCAGTACTTC.

This chain connects TRBV5-1 to TRBJ2-3; D gene uncertain. The CDR3 loop spans 13 amino acids. The V gene's germline CDR1 is SGHRS and CDR2 YFSETQ. V dropped 1 base and J dropped 2 bases, with 5 bases sitting between them. DNA of the CDR3: TGCGCCAGCAGCTTGCAGGTCACAGATACGCAGTATTTT. Translation gives CASSLQVTDTQYF.

This clone showed up just once. The rearrangement uses TRBV6-5 and TRBJ1-1, with no clear D. CDR1 and CDR2 (germline): MNHEY, SVGAGI. V lost 2 bases and J 0 bases, leaving 10 bases between the germline ends. The CDR3 totals 15 residues. In DNA form, the CDR3 reads TGTGCCAGCAGTTACGTCCAGGCCCTGAACACTGAAGCTTTCTTT. This gives the protein CASSYVQALNTEAFF.

CDR3 in amino acids: CASNGLTRAYEQYF. The CDR3 DNA reads as TGTGCCAGCAATGGTTTGACTAGAGCCTACGAGCAGTACTTC. The chain uses TRBV28 and TRBJ2-7; TRBD2 is a possible D gene (6 bases). Germline values: CDR1 MDHEN, CDR2 SYDVKM. This CDR3 region has 14 residues. Deletions cut 7 bases from V and 2 bases from J, with 15 bases between.

This clone was observed a single time. The CDR3 sequence is CASSQGGTAYGYTF. DNA of the CDR3: TGCGCCAGCAGCCAGGGGGGGACAGCCTATGGCTACACCTTC. The gene calls are TRBV4-3 and TRBJ1-2, with 7 bases fitting TRBD1. This CDR3 contains 14 residues. Trimming took 3 bases from V and 4 from J; bases not matched to a gene: 5. CDR1 LGHNA and CDR2 YSLEER come from the germline V gene.

The V call is TRBV5-4, the J call TRBJ2-6; 7 positions match TRBD1. J gave up 1 base and V 9 bases, and 10 bases lay outside the gene matches. Germline CDR1 is SGHNT and CDR2 is YYREEE (reference sequence). The CDR3 spans 16 residues. In DNA form, the CDR3 reads TGTGCCACTAGGGGGCAATGGTCTTCTGGGGCCAACGTCCTGACTTTC. It encodes CATRGQWSSGANVLTF.

The rearrangement joins TRBV11-2 to TRBJ2-3; 10 positions match TRBD2. V shed 3 bases and J 3 bases; nucleotides not matched to a gene: 9. The germline gives CDR1 SGHAT, CDR2 FQNNGV. CDR3 length: 17 residues. The chain's CDR3 is CASSLGIAGGGTDTQYF. DNA for the CDR3: TGTGCCAGCAGCTTGGGAATAGCGGGAGGAGGAACAGATACGCAGTATTTT.

The chain recombines TRBV29-1 with TRBJ2-1; TRBD1 matches at 10 bases. The CDR3 contains 14 residues. V was clipped by 4 bases and J by 4 bases; unmatched bases: 4. The V gene's germline CDR1 is SQVTM and CDR2 ANQGSEA. This chain's CDR3 is CSVGQGAGYNEQFF. As DNA, the CDR3 is TGCAGCGTTGGACAGGGGGCGGGTTACAATGAGCAGTTCTTC.

This rearrangement joins TRBV29-1 to TRBJ2-3, with D maybe TRBD1 (6 bases). V was trimmed by 7 bases and J by 0 bases, leaving 17 bases between them. The CDR3 covers 15 residues. Germline V gene data show CDR1 as SQVTM and CDR2 as ANQGSEA. The CDR3 protein is CSALRDTTSTDTQYF. In DNA, the CDR3 is TGCAGCGCCCTCCGGGACACGACTAGCACAGATACGCAGTATTTT.

This chain uses TRBV7-9 with TRBJ2-7; possibly TRBD1 for D (6 bases). The CDR3 sequence is 15 residues long. Germline V CDR1 and CDR2: SEHNR, FQNEAQ (reference sequence). Trimming stripped 5 bases from V and 0 bases from J, with 14 bases between. The CDR3 bases are TGTGCCAGCAGCGAAAGACAGGAGAGCTCCTACGAGCAGTACTTC. Translating it yields CASSERQESSYEQYF.

The chain uses TRBV18 and TRBJ2-3; 7 bases line up with TRBD1. With V trimmed by 2 bases and J by 0 bases, 5 bases remained unmatched. From germline, CDR1 is KGHSH and CDR2 LQKENI. The CDR3 loop spans 16 amino acids. The CDR3 protein is CASSPSGQHSTDTQYF. CDR3 DNA sequence: TGTGCCAGCTCACCATCGGGACAGCATAGCACAGATACGCAGTATTTT. The complete variable domain, with remaining parts taken from reference TRBV18 and TRBJ2-3, reads NAGVMQNPRHLVRRRGQEARLRCSPMKGHSHVYWYRQLPEEGLKFMVYLQKENIIDESGMPKERFSAEFPKEGPSILRIQQVVRGDSAAYFCASSPSGQHSTDTQYFGPGTRLTVL.

This clone was found once. CDR3 sequence (DNA): TGTGCCAGCAGCTGGATCGGGGCCGCTGGAAACACCATATATTTT. It is translated as CASSWIGAAGNTIYF. The rearrangement joins TRBV13 to TRBJ1-3; tentatively, D is TRBD1 (5 bases). The CDR3 runs 15 residues. The V end lost 4 bases, the J end lost 2 bases, and 12 bases lay between the germline ends. Germline-derived CDR1 and CDR2 are PRHDT and FYEKMQ (reference sequence).

The chain has TRBV9 and TRBJ2-2; perhaps TRBD2 as D (5 bases). This CDR3 is 14 amino acids long. Germline CDR1 SGDLS, CDR2 YYNGEE. Trimming removed 0 bases from V and 6 bases from J, with 9 bases in between. The DNA for the CDR3 is TGTGCCAGCAGCGTAGCTTACGGGGCCGGGGAGCTGTTTTTT. Residues: CASSVAYGAGELFF.

V gene TRBV7-2 combines with J gene TRBJ1-2; no clear D. CDR3 length: 14 amino acids. V was cut by 1 base and J by 2 bases, with 8 bases left in between. Germline CDR1 reads SGHTA; CDR2 reads FQGNSA. Here the CDR3 DNA reads TGTGCCAGCAGCTTAGGCGCTTCAAACTATGGCTACACCTTC. Amino acids: CASSLGASNYGYTF.

The table lists this clone with a count of one. The V call is TRBV6-6, the J call TRBJ2-7; no firm D call. Trimming shortened V by 0 bases and J by 2 bases, and 2 bases separated the two germline ends. Germline assignment: CDR1 MNHNY and CDR2 SVGAGI (reference sequence). The CDR3 runs to 12 residues. The CDR3 sequence is CASSYSPYEQYF. Written as DNA, the CDR3 is TGTGCCAGCAGTTACTCCCCCTACGAGCAGTACTTC.

V and J are TRBV18 and TRBJ2-7; 9 bases map to TRBD1. The CDR3 is 14 amino acids. Germline CDR1 and CDR2: KGHSH and LQKENI. The junction had 11 bases not matched to a gene; V was cut back by 7 bases and J by 7 bases. CDR3 nucleotide sequence: TGTGCCAGCTGTCCGGGACAGGGCTCTCGGGAGCAGTACTTC. Its translation is CASCPGQGSREQYF.

The gene calls are TRBV4-3 and TRBJ2-7; TRBD1 might be the D (5 bases). CDR1 is LGHNA, CDR2 YSLEER, per germline. The V end lost 0 bases, the J end lost 0 bases, and 12 bases lay between the germline ends. The CDR3 runs to 16 residues. The CDR3, as DNA: TGCGCCAGCAGCCAAGAAGGGTCAGGGCCCTCCTACGAGCAGTACTTC. Translating it yields CASSQEGSGPSYEQYF.

The chain employs TRBV28 and TRBJ2-1, with D perhaps matching TRBD1 (5 bases). CDR3 length: 12 amino acids. Germline V gives CDR1 MDHEN, CDR2 SYDVKM. V was shortened by 8 bases and J by 7 bases, with 12 bases between the two germline ends. CDR3 sequence: CASLTPGNEQFF. CDR3 DNA: TGTGCCAGCCTAACCCCAGGGAATGAGCAGTTCTTC.

This clone has just a few counts. The V and J genes are TRBV5-4 and TRBJ2-3; TRBD1 is a possible D gene (6 bases). Germline V gene data show CDR1 as SGHNT and CDR2 as YYREEE (reference sequence). CDR3 length equals 14 residues. V lost 5 bases to trimming and J lost 1 base, with 11 bases between them. Written as DNA, the CDR3 is TGTGCCAGCAGGGGGGACATACGCACAGATACGCAGTATTTT. It codes for CASRGDIRTDTQYF.

This clone occurred once. The chain couples TRBV28 to TRBJ1-2; TRBD1 aligns across 10 bases. Germline V lookup: CDR1 MDHEN, CDR2 SYDVKM. Germline trimming cut 6 bases from V and 8 bases from J; bases unmatched to any gene: 12. This CDR3 has 15 residues. Here the CDR3 reads CASRSAGTGDLGYTF. The DNA of the CDR3 is TGTGCCAGCAGGTCAGCCGGGACAGGGGACTTAGGCTACACCTTC.

V gene TRBV28 combines with J gene TRBJ2-1, with 9 bases that match TRBD1. J was trimmed by 9 bases and V by 5 bases; bases with no gene match: 11. The germline V gene encodes CDR1 MDHEN and CDR2 SYDVKM. The CDR3 consists of 15 residues. The CDR3 bases are TGTGCCAGCAGTCTCACCGGGACAGGGCCCGGTGAGCAGTTCTTC. Its protein is CASSLTGTGPGEQFF.